The text below deals with one T cell receptor (beta chain). The method was immunoSEQ multiplex PCR; TCRdb's version includes in-frame clones alone and lacks a portion of them. The sample holds approximately 60,000 clones, 76% seen once. The source of the sample is a study of T cell responses to AZD1222 COVID-19 vaccine. The clonotype originates from an adult in good health. Specimen: peripheral blood, collected on day 0 of AZD1222 vaccination.

CDR3 nucleotides: TGTGCCAGCAGCTTATTCTTCCGGGACAGCTTTAACACTGAAGCTTTCTTT. It is translated as CASSLFFRDSFNTEAFF. The chain is built from TRBV5-8 and TRBJ1-1, with 7 bases identical to TRBD1. The CDR3 has 17 residues. The V gene's germline CDR1 is SGHTS and CDR2 YDEGEE. V lost 2 bases, J lost 2 bases, and 12 bases stayed unmatched.